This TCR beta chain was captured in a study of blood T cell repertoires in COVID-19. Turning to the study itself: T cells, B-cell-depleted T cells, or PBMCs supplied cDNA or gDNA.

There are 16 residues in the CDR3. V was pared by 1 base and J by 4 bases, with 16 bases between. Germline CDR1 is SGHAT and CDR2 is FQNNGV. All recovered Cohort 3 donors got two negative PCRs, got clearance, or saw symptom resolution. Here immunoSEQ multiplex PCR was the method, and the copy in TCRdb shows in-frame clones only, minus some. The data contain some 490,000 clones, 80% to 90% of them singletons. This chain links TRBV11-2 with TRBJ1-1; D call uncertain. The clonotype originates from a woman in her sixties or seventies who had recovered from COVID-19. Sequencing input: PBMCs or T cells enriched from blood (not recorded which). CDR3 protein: CASSLVPIPAGTEAFF. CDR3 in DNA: TGTGCCAGCAGCTTAGTCCCCATCCCCGCGGGCACTGAAGCTTTCTTT.